Detailed here is one T cell receptor beta chain. Its cognate antigen is unknown. These data belong to a study of glioma-infiltrating T cells after dendritic cell vaccination. Study information: Glioblastoma patients came from Phase I and II dendritic cell vaccination trials.

Amplification used 60 V beta primers and 13 J beta primers. Clones were read by immunoSEQ multiplex PCR, and TCRdb kept only the in-frame ones, dropping some. The table records approximately 93,000 clones, 85% of them present only once. Study conclusions and caveats: Longer survival after dendritic cell vaccination followed higher pretreatment TIL content.

CDR1 SGDLS and CDR2 YYNGEE come from the germline V gene. CDR3 length: 16 residues. V lost 3 bases, J lost 9 bases, and 9 bases stayed unmatched. The time point here: after dendritic cell vaccination, including at tumor progression/relapse. This sequence joins TRBV9 and TRBJ2-1; 13 nucleotides line up with TRBD2. The clonotype comes from a human donor with glioblastoma. The specimen comprised blood, sampled after dendritic cell vaccination. The CDR3 DNA follows: TGTGCCAGCAGCGCGCCAACTAGCGGGAGGGCTGGTGAGCAGTTCTTC. Translated, it gives CASSAPTSGRAGEQFF.